This T cell receptor (beta chain) was recovered during a study of control samples from healthy donors and cancer patients. The V end was cut by 5 bases, the J end by 3 bases, with 19 bases between. The V gene's germline CDR1 is SGHAT and CDR2 FQNNGV. CDR3 size: 16 residues. Profiled with immunoSEQ multiplex PCR; TCRdb holds only in-frame clones, not every one. This sample has around 170,000 clones, with 85% to 90% found just once. Only one count was recorded for this clone. The sequencing input was blood. The V call is TRBV11-2, the J call TRBJ1-2; D might be TRBD1 (6 bases). This receptor was identified in a woman between 25 and 40 years old in good health. The CDR3 bases are TGTGCCAGCAGCCCTACGAGACTGGACAGTCACTATGGCTACACCTTC. It yields the protein CASSPTRLDSHYGYTF.